This TCR beta chain was sequenced during a study of T cells in localized non-small cell lung cancer. The study, taken as a whole, reports: Exceeding tumor, uninvolved adjacent lung had the highest T cell clonality.

V lost 5 bases, J lost 2 bases, and 11 bases lay in between. There are 14 residues in the CDR3. Germline V gives CDR1 SGHAT, CDR2 FQDESV (reference sequence). Measured with immunoSEQ multiplex PCR; TCRdb has only the in-frame clones, and not every one. Of 15,000 to 20,000 clones in the sample, roughly four fifths were seen once. Regarding this clone: Its matching antigen is unknown.

The chain uses TRBV11-1 and TRBJ2-3; no clear D gene. The sample here was peripheral blood, taken before any cancer treatment. The TCR originated in a man aged 35 to 69 with stage I lung adenocarcinoma. CDR3 amino acids: CASSPEDPTDTQYF. DNA of the CDR3: TGTGCCAGCAGCCCCGAGGACCCCACAGATACGCAGTATTTT.